This section outlines one T cell receptor beta chain sequence together with its context. The data are from a study of blood T cell repertoires in COVID-19. The CDR3 contains 13 residues. Trimming left V 7 bases short and J 4 bases short, with 13 bases between. Germline CDR1 reads SGHAT; CDR2 reads FQNNGV. Sequencing used immunoSEQ multiplex PCR; TCRdb keeps in-frame clones, though not all of them. The sample contains about 210,000 clones, roughly 85% of which appear only once. V gene TRBV11-2 combines with J gene TRBJ1-1; no reliable D call. Sample: PBMCs or T cells enriched from blood (not recorded which). This clonotype originated in a man aged 40-49 years who had recovered from COVID-19. The CDR3 sequence: CASTRTSGTEAFF. Written as DNA, the CDR3 is TGTGCCAGCACCAGGACTTCGGGCACTGAAGCTTTCTTT.